This T cell receptor (beta chain) comes out of a study of T cells after yellow fever vaccination. Findings of the study overall: A limited proportion of clonotypes was detected within both the CD4 and CD8 compartments.

This clonotype showed up many times. Its antigen is still unknown. The germline V gene has CDR1 MDHEN and CDR2 SYDVKM. CDR3 length equals 12 residues. V was cut by 4 bases and J by 2 bases, with 6 bases left in between. Each CDR3 protein is one row after TCRdb ran MiXCR on the 5' RACE reads. The sample has about 360,000 distinct CDR3 sequences; roughly 6.2% are singletons. The input for sequencing was PBMCs, taken 5 days after the yellow fever booster vaccination. The source is a young man who received the YFV17D yellow fever vaccine. The V and J genes are TRBV28 and TRBJ2-7; maybe TRBD2 (5 bases). The CDR3 spells CASSSGTYEQYF. The CDR3 region has the DNA TGTGCCAGCAGTTCGGGAACCTACGAGCAGTACTTC.